These T cell receptor beta chains were read from a single sample in a study of chemoradiotherapy in HPV16-positive cancers. Libraries were prepared by immunoSEQ multiplex PCR; TCRdb keeps only in-frame clonotypes and omits some of them. The data contain tens of thousands of clones, 90% to 95% of them seen just once; the ten biggest clones take up around 23%. Specimen: blood, collected from a patient who underwent chemoradiotherapy. These receptor sequences come from a human donor with HPV-associated anogenital cancer. Both conserved end residues are part of each CDR3. D genes are given only for firm matches. The size field is filled for only some rows; it gives once, few, many or a size class.

cdr3_aa	cdr3_nt	d_call	v_call	j_call	clone_size
CAWSVRVGYSGANVLTF	TGTGCCTGGAGTGTACGAGTGGGGTACTCTGGGGCCAACGTCCTGACTTTC	-	TRBV30	TRBJ2-6	-
CASSEGQGAYEQYF	TGTGCCAGCAGCGAGGGACAGGGCGCCTACGAGCAGTACTTC	TRBD1	TRBV13	TRBJ2-7	-
CASSFAGTYEQYF	TGTGCCAGCAGCTTTGCAGGGACCTACGAGCAGTACTTC	-	TRBV5-8	TRBJ2-7	-
CASSFGDRNQPQHF	TGTGCCAGCAGCTTCGGCGACCGCAATCAGCCCCAGCATTTT	-	TRBV7-3	TRBJ1-5	-
CASGRDLAGGGEQFF	TGTGCCAGCGGACGGGATCTAGCGGGAGGTGGTGAGCAGTTCTTC	TRBD2	TRBV2	TRBJ2-1	-
CASSPSGGATDTQYF	TGTGCCAGCAGCCCTAGCGGGGGGGCGACAGATACGCAGTATTTT	TRBD2	TRBV7-6	TRBJ2-3	-
CASSEGTEETQYF	TGTGCCAGCAGCGAAGGGACAGAAGAGACCCAGTACTTC	TRBD1	TRBV9	TRBJ2-5	once
CSVPGTDYNEQFF	TGCAGCGTCCCCGGGACAGATTACAATGAGCAGTTCTTC	TRBD1	TRBV29-1	TRBJ2-1	-
CAIRGQGTDEQYF	TGTGCCATCAGAGGACAGGGTACGGACGAGCAGTACTTC	TRBD1	TRBV10-3	TRBJ2-7	-
CASSQDQLGRSGNTIYF	TGCGCCAGCAGCCAAGATCAATTGGGAAGGTCTGGAAACACCATATATTTT	-	TRBV4-1	TRBJ1-3	-
CASSAGNAGANVLTF	TGTGCCAGCAGCGCAGGGAATGCCGGGGCCAACGTCCTGACTTTC	-	TRBV6-1	TRBJ2-6	-
CASSEQGGQPQHF	TGTGCCAGCAGCGAACAGGGTGGACAGCCCCAGCATTTT	-	TRBV11-2	TRBJ1-5	-
CASSPTGQQAFF	TGTGCCAGCAGCCCAACGGGACAGCAAGCTTTCTTT	TRBD1	TRBV5-4	TRBJ1-1	-
CASSLPQGNYGYTF	TGCGCCAGCAGCTTGCCACAGGGGAACTATGGCTACACCTTC	TRBD1	TRBV5-1	TRBJ1-2	-